These 32 T cell receptor beta chains came from one sample sequenced in a study of identical twins. TCRdb processed the 5' RACE reads anew with MiXCR; each CDR3 protein has one entry. The repertoire holds 210,000 or so distinct CDR3 sequences, with about 16% as singletons. The same specimen was also included in a second study, on T cells expressing NK-cell markers.

Input material: CD8+ T cells sorted from blood. The receptors originated from a young woman in good health.

CDR3 DNA: TGCGCCAGCAGCTTGGCCGGGGGATCTGTCTACGAGCAGTACTTC. Residues: CASSLAGGSVYEQYF. The V call is TRBV5-1, the J call TRBJ2-7; perhaps TRBD2 as D (6 bases). V lost 0 bases, J lost 3 bases, and 13 bases lay in between. The CDR3 extends over 15 amino acids. Germline V gives CDR1 SGHRS, CDR2 YFSETQ.

This clonotype was detected only a few times. The chain links TRBV20-1 to TRBJ2-7; 9 bases fit TRBD2. Trimming took 6 bases from V and 5 from J; bases not matched to a gene: 8. The CDR3 loop spans 13 amino acids. CDR1 is DFQATT, CDR2 SNEGSKA, per germline (reference sequence). The CDR3 DNA reads TGCAGTGCACCTACGGTAGCGGGGGACGAGCAGTACTTC. Its protein is CSAPTVAGDEQYF.

This sequence joins TRBV19 and TRBJ2-3; weak D call: TRBD2 (6 bases). The CDR3 is made up of 14 amino acids. V was cut by 6 bases and J by 0 bases, with 10 bases left in between. The germline gives CDR1 LNHDA, CDR2 SQIVND (reference sequence). CDR3 protein: CASSPSVSTDTQYF. CDR3 nucleotides: TGTGCCAGTAGCCCTAGCGTTAGCACAGATACGCAGTATTTT.

This clonotype has more than one count but fewer than ten. The chain is built from TRBV15 and TRBJ2-7; D uncertain. The CDR3 is 15 amino acids. With 0 bases removed from V and 6 bases from J, the gap between germline ends came to 15 bases. Germline V lookup: CDR1 LNHNV, CDR2 YYDKDF (reference sequence). This CDR3 reads CATSRDVSAVGEQYF. The CDR3 DNA reads as TGTGCCACCAGCAGAGACGTCTCCGCAGTCGGCGAGCAGTACTTC.

This clonotype has a handful of counts. This chain joins TRBV12-3 or TRBV12-4 and TRBJ1-1; D unclear. The CDR3 spans 11 residues. V gave up 4 bases and J gave up 5 bases, with 5 bases separating them. CDR3 region: CASSSLTEAFF. The CDR3 DNA reads TGTGCCAGCAGTTCACTAACTGAAGCTTTCTTT.

The chain recombines TRBV5-1 with TRBJ2-3; tentatively, D is TRBD1 or TRBD2 (6 bases each). In germline, CDR1 is SGHRS, CDR2 YFSETQ. This CDR3 is built from 16 residues. V was shortened by 0 bases and J by 5 bases, with 16 bases between the two germline ends. The CDR3 DNA is TGCGCCAGCAGCTTGGCCGAGGGGGGTCTGAGAGATACGCAGTATTTT. Translated, it gives CASSLAEGGLRDTQYF.

This clonotype came up many times. The chain has TRBV6-5 and TRBJ2-1; 9 nucleotides align to TRBD2. The V gene's germline CDR1 is MNHEY and CDR2 SVGAGI. CDR3 size: 15 residues. V lost 3 bases, J lost 0 bases, and 0 bases stayed unmatched. Here the CDR3 reads CASSYSGSSYNEQFF. The CDR3 coding sequence is TGTGCCAGCAGTTATAGCGGGAGCTCCTACAATGAGCAGTTCTTC.

V and J are TRBV12-5 and TRBJ2-1; 9 nucleotides match TRBD1. Trimming removed 7 bases from V and 4 bases from J; junction bases left unmatched: 8. This CDR3 comprises 15 residues. Germline V gene lookup returns CDR1 LGHNT and CDR2 FRNRAP. CDR3 sequence reads: CASARTGVLYNEQFF. The CDR3 DNA sequence: TGTGCTAGTGCCCGGACAGGGGTCCTTTACAATGAGCAGTTCTTC.

The genes are TRBV11-2 and TRBJ2-3; D possibly matches TRBD1 or TRBD2 (5 bases each). Per the germline V gene, CDR1 is SGHAT and CDR2 is FQNNGV. The CDR3 has 14 amino acids. Trimming took 2 bases from V and 3 from J, leaving 9 bases between them. CDR3 sequence (DNA): TGTGCCAGCAGCTTATTAGAGGGGACAGATACGCAGTATTTT. Its protein is CASSLLEGTDTQYF.

This clonotype was observed a few times. The rearrangement uses TRBV4-3 and TRBJ2-1, with 7 bases fitting TRBD2. The V segment lost 0 bases and the J segment 6 bases; nucleotides outside the gene matches: 8. CDR3 length equals 16 residues. Germline-derived CDR1 and CDR2 are LGHNA and YSLEER. This CDR3 reads CASSQDTAGAVNEQFF. CDR3 nucleotides: TGCGCCAGCAGCCAAGATACGGCGGGAGCGGTCAATGAGCAGTTCTTC.

The J gene is TRBJ2-7, the V gene TRBV9; TRBD2 aligns across 12 bases. This CDR3 spans 15 amino acids. The germline gives CDR1 SGDLS, CDR2 YYNGEE. J lost 2 bases, V lost 4 bases, and 4 bases had no gene match. CDR3 sequence: CASSPTSGRAYEQYF. The DNA of the CDR3 is TGTGCCAGCAGCCCGACTAGCGGGAGAGCCTACGAGCAGTACTTC.

This clonotype was recorded at least ten times. V is TRBV14 and J is TRBJ2-5, with TRBD1 matching over 7 bases. Germline CDR1 reads SGHDN; CDR2 reads FVKESK. Losses at the gene ends were 3 bases for V and 1 base for J; bases not matched to a gene: 2. There are 14 residues in the CDR3. The chain's CDR3 is CASSQDRSQETQYF. The CDR3 DNA is TGTGCCAGCAGCCAGGACAGGTCCCAAGAGACCCAGTACTTC.

J is TRBJ2-1 and V is TRBV20-1; the D gene is possibly TRBD2 (5 bases). V was shortened by 0 bases and J by 8 bases, with 14 bases between the two germline ends. Germline CDR1 is DFQATT and CDR2 is SNEGSKA (reference sequence). CDR3 length: 14 amino acids. CDR3 residues: CSARDGLLVDEQFF. The CDR3 nucleotides are TGCAGTGCTAGAGATGGACTTCTTGTGGATGAGCAGTTCTTC.

The V call is TRBV7-9, the J call TRBJ1-2; 9 bases are a match to TRBD1. From germline, CDR1 is SEHNR and CDR2 FQNEAQ (reference sequence). J lost 6 bases, V lost 6 bases, and 5 bases had no gene match. The CDR3 contains 13 residues. CDR3 DNA sequence: TGTGCCAGCAGTTCGGACAGGGGCAATGGCTACACCTTC. As protein: CASSSDRGNGYTF.

The chain has TRBV15 and TRBJ2-7, with D possibly TRBD2 on 5 matching bases. The V and J ends lost 3 bases and 3 bases respectively, with 21 bases between them. CDR3 length: 17 amino acids. Looked up from germline, CDR1 is LNHNV and CDR2 is YYDKDF (reference sequence). The chain's CDR3 is CATSSGGLGVTNYEQYF. DNA for the CDR3: TGTGCCACCAGCAGTGGTGGATTAGGAGTGACTAACTACGAGCAGTACTTC.

The CDR3 loop reads CASNREMNTEAFF. Written as DNA, the CDR3 is TGTGCCAGCAATCGTGAAATGAACACTGAAGCTTTCTTT. This chain connects TRBV6-2 or TRBV6-3 to TRBJ1-1; no definite D call. The germline V and J ends were trimmed by 7 bases and 0 bases, with 9 bases remaining between them. Germline CDR1 reads MNHEY; CDR2 reads SVGEGT. The CDR3 totals 13 residues.

The chain links TRBV6-2 or TRBV6-3 to TRBJ2-1; D is perhaps TRBD2 (5 bases). Trimming pared 6 bases from V and 0 bases from J, leaving 15 bases between. CDR3 size: 16 residues. The germline V gene has CDR1 MNHEY and CDR2 SVGEGT. The CDR3 DNA is TGTGCCAGCAGCGGTTACCTAGCCTTCTCCTACAATGAGCAGTTCTTC. This encodes CASSGYLAFSYNEQFF.

This clonotype came up a few times. CDR3 sequence (DNA): TGTGCCAGCAGTTACTCGAGGCTAGCGGGAGGTAATGAGCAGTTCTTC. Its translation is CASSYSRLAGGNEQFF. The V call is TRBV6-2 or TRBV6-3, the J call TRBJ2-1; 11 bases line up with TRBD2. J lost 7 bases, V lost 0 bases, and 5 bases had no gene match. Germline V gene data show CDR1 as MNHEY and CDR2 as SVGEGT. The CDR3 has 16 amino acids.

This clonotype was observed a handful of times. The chain links TRBV7-3 to TRBJ2-7, with D tentatively TRBD2 (6 bases). The CDR3 sequence is 14 residues long. Germline values: CDR1 SGHTA, CDR2 FQGTGA. V lost 2 bases, J lost 6 bases, and 14 bases lay in between. For the CDR3, the DNA is TGTGCCAGCAGCTTATCCGGAGGGAGCGGCGAGCAGTACTTC. It encodes CASSLSGGSGEQYF.

There are a few counts of this clonotype. CDR3 bases: TGTGCCATCAGTGCCTTCGGGCCCCCGGGGGTAAACACCATATATTTT. Its translation: CAISAFGPPGVNTIYF. The V call is TRBV10-3, the J call TRBJ1-3; D is possibly TRBD1 (5 bases). V lost 4 bases, J lost 6 bases, and 19 bases lay in between. In germline, CDR1 is ENHRY, CDR2 SYGVKD. The CDR3 is 16 residues long.

This clonotype has more than one count but fewer than ten. The V gene is TRBV20-1, the J gene TRBJ2-5; either TRBD1 or TRBD2 may fit D (5 bases each). There are 12 residues in the CDR3. The V end lost 0 bases, the J end lost 5 bases, and 7 bases lay between the germline ends. Germline-derived CDR1 and CDR2 are DFQATT and SNEGSKA (reference sequence). The CDR3 loop reads CSAREGTETQYF. The DNA of the CDR3 is TGCAGTGCTAGAGAGGGGACCGAGACCCAGTACTTC.

In this sample, this clonotype turned up a few times. The V gene is TRBV3-1, the J gene TRBJ2-1, with 7 bases matching TRBD2. Germline V gives CDR1 LGHDT, CDR2 YNNKEL (reference sequence). This CDR3 contains 12 residues. Trimming at V came to 2 bases and at J to 8 bases, leaving 0 bases not matched to a gene. Here the CDR3 reads CASSQTSDEQFF. The CDR3, as DNA: TGTGCCAGCAGCCAAACTAGCGATGAGCAGTTCTTC.

This clonotype has more than one count but fewer than ten. The genes are TRBV7-6 and TRBJ2-7; D perhaps matches TRBD1 (8 bases). CDR3 length equals 14 residues. V shed 5 bases and J shed 8 bases, with 19 bases lying between them. Germline V CDR1 and CDR2: SGHVS, FNYEAQ. The CDR3 loop reads CASSRGQGGSKQYF. Here the CDR3 DNA reads TGTGCCAGCAGCCGAGGACAGGGAGGGTCAAAGCAGTACTTC.

In this sample, this clonotype turned up a few times. The chain is built from TRBV7-9 and TRBJ1-2; the match to TRBD1 covers 9 bases. Unmatched junction bases numbered 5, after V lost 5 bases and J lost 4 bases. The CDR3 spans 14 residues. The germline gives CDR1 SEHNR, CDR2 FQNEAQ (reference sequence). CDR3 residues: CASSTGTGPYGYTF. The CDR3, as DNA: TGTGCCAGCAGCACCGGGACAGGGCCCTATGGCTACACCTTC.

A few counts support this clonotype. V usage is TRBV9 and J usage is TRBJ2-1, with D perhaps assigned TRBD1 or TRBD2 (6 bases each). The CDR3 runs to 13 residues. Germline V gene lookup returns CDR1 SGDLS and CDR2 YYNGEE. Trimming stripped 4 bases from V and 8 bases from J, with 13 bases between. DNA for the CDR3: TGTGCCAGCAGCTTAGGGGGGACACATGAGCAGTTCTTC. Protein sequence: CASSLGGTHEQFF.

CDR3 sequence reads: CASSLLQQGLYNEQFF. The CDR3 DNA is TGTGCCAGCAGCCTACTTCAGCAGGGACTATACAATGAGCAGTTCTTC. The rearrangement links TRBV7-6 to TRBJ2-1, with TRBD2 identical over 7 bases. CDR1 SGHVS and CDR2 FNYEAQ come from the germline V gene. The CDR3 covers 16 residues. V trimming: 5 bases; J trimming: 4 bases; junction bases outside the gene matches: 11.

The chain couples TRBV6-1 to TRBJ1-2; D is possibly TRBD1 (5 bases). Germline-derived CDR1 and CDR2 are MNHNS and SASEGT. Trimming stripped 8 bases from V and 3 bases from J, with 13 bases between. The CDR3 runs 13 residues. The CDR3 region is CASATVSDYGYTF. The CDR3 DNA reads as TGTGCCAGCGCGACAGTGTCGGACTATGGCTACACCTTC.

The J gene is TRBJ1-5, the V gene TRBV12-3 or TRBV12-4, with D unresolved. This CDR3 is 13 amino acids long. Deletions cut 3 bases from V and 3 bases from J, with 6 bases between. Written as DNA, the CDR3 is TGTGCCAGCAGTTTTGGGTTCAATCAGCCCCAGCATTTT. Translation: CASSFGFNQPQHF.

The table lists this clonotype with a few counts. The chain uses TRBV9 and TRBJ2-3; no definite D call. Per the germline V gene, CDR1 is SGDLS and CDR2 is YYNGEE. V lost 4 bases and J lost 5, with 11 bases in between. This CDR3 comprises 13 residues. The DNA for the CDR3 is TGTGCCAGCAGCACAAGTGTGGGAGATACGCAGTATTTT. This translates into CASSTSVGDTQYF.

V is TRBV18 and J is TRBJ1-1; maybe TRBD1 (5 bases). The CDR3 sequence is 14 residues long. V was pared by 2 bases and J by 4 bases, with 11 bases between. The germline gives CDR1 KGHSH, CDR2 LQKENI. The CDR3 nucleotides read TGTGCCAGCTCACCAAGGGGACTAGGCACTGAAGCTTTCTTT. It codes for CASSPRGLGTEAFF.

This clonotype showed up many times. The rearrangement uses TRBV9 and TRBJ2-3, with D perhaps matching TRBD2 (7 bases). The V end lost 3 bases, the J end lost 3 bases, and 17 bases lay between the germline ends. Germline CDR1 SGDLS, CDR2 YYNGEE. This CDR3 is built from 16 residues. CDR3 amino acids: CASSGGRGGGTDTQYF. The CDR3 DNA reads TGTGCCAGCAGCGGAGGTAGGGGGGGAGGGACAGATACGCAGTATTTT.

V usage is TRBV3-1 and J usage is TRBJ1-1; 7 nucleotides agree with TRBD1. V lost 4 bases and J lost 2; bases outside the gene matches: 22. The CDR3 runs 20 residues. The germline CDR1 and CDR2 sequences are LGHDT and YNNKEL (reference sequence). The CDR3 spells CASSPLGRGAGLDLNTEAFF. CDR3 bases: TGTGCCAGCAGCCCCCTGGGCAGGGGGGCCGGGTTGGATCTTAACACTGAAGCTTTCTTT.